One sample yielded the 25 T cell receptor beta chains listed below, sequenced in a study of radiotherapy plus CTLA-4 blockade in lung cancer. Clones were read by immunoSEQ multiplex PCR, and TCRdb kept only the in-frame ones, dropping some. The repertoire holds tens of thousands of clones, with 78% as singletons. Source: peripheral blood, taken from a patient treated with radiotherapy plus ipilimumab. The receptors stem from a human donor with non-small cell lung cancer who had a partial response to radiotherapy plus ipilimumab. Some clones in this sample may be carry-over from other donors' samples.

The chain combines TRBV5-1 with TRBJ1-1, with a weak D call TRBD1 (5 bases). The CDR3 covers 12 residues. Germline V gene lookup returns CDR1 SGHRS and CDR2 YFSETQ. V lost 6 bases and J 3 bases, leaving 9 bases between the germline ends. The CDR3 nucleotides are TGCGCCAGCACGGGGGAACACACTGAAGCTTTCTTT. Translation gives CASTGEHTEAFF.

This clone was seen a handful of times. The chain joins TRBV25-1 to TRBJ1-1; 7 bases are a match to TRBD1. Trimming removed 6 bases from V and 11 bases from J; junction bases left unmatched: 24. Per the germline V gene, CDR1 is MGHDK and CDR2 is SYGVNS. The CDR3 runs to 17 residues. The CDR3 here is CASSARGQGGVLGEAFF. The DNA of the CDR3 is TGTGCCAGCAGCGCTAGGGGGCAGGGGGGTGTCCTAGGGGAGGCTTTCTTT. Filled out from reference TRBV25-1 and TRBJ1-1, the complete variable domain reads EADIYQTPRYLVIGTGKKITLECSQTMGHDKMYWYQQDPGMELHLIHYSYGVNSTEKGDLSSESTVSRIRTEHFPLTLESARPSHTSQYLCASSARGQGGVLGEAFFGQGTRLTVV.

The chain combines TRBV11-2 with TRBJ2-5, with TRBD2 matching 10 bases. The CDR3 is 17 residues long. After removal of 0 bases from V and 4 bases from J, the junction contained 8 bases not matched to a gene. Germline CDR1 reads SGHAT; CDR2 reads FQNNGV. CDR3 in amino acids: CASSLDLASGGRETQYF. The CDR3 nucleotides are TGTGCCAGCAGCTTAGATCTGGCTAGCGGGGGTAGAGAGACCCAGTACTTC.

The rearrangement joins TRBV29-1 to TRBJ2-1; 10 bases fit TRBD2. CDR3 length equals 14 residues. Unmatched junction bases numbered 8, after V lost 7 bases and J lost 5 bases. Germline V lookup: CDR1 SQVTM, CDR2 ANQGSEA. CDR3 in amino acids: CSADPSGSDNEQFF. The CDR3 coding sequence is TGCAGCGCTGACCCTAGCGGGAGCGACAATGAGCAGTTCTTC.

The gene calls are TRBV27 and TRBJ2-1; 8 bases are shared with TRBD1. Per the germline V gene, CDR1 is MNHEY and CDR2 is SMNVEV (reference sequence). This CDR3 comprises 15 residues. V shed 6 bases and J 5 bases; nucleotides not matched to a gene: 9. The CDR3 nucleotides are TGTGCCAGCAGAACTCACGGGACAGGCAACAATGAGCAGTTCTTC. Amino acid sequence: CASRTHGTGNNEQFF.

The chain has TRBV19 and TRBJ1-5; no clear D. The V and J ends lost 7 bases and 9 bases respectively, with 16 bases between them. The CDR3 length is 13 residues. From germline, CDR1 is LNHDA and CDR2 SQIVND (reference sequence). The DNA for the CDR3 is TGTGCCAGTACCCCTGGGCCTCAAGGGCCCCAGCATTTT. This codes for CASTPGPQGPQHF.

This clone came up a few times. The chain is built from TRBV19 and TRBJ1-4, with 8 bases matching TRBD1. The CDR3 has 16 amino acids. V trimming: 9 bases; J trimming: 0 bases; junction bases outside the gene matches: 9. Germline CDR1 LNHDA, CDR2 SQIVND (reference sequence). CDR3 bases: TGTGCCAGCGCCGGGACAGGCTATGCAACTAATGAAAAACTGTTTTTT. Translated: CASAGTGYATNEKLFF.

V and J are TRBV6-1 and TRBJ2-5, with TRBD2 matching 7 bases. The CDR3 extends over 14 amino acids. Germline trimming cut 3 bases from V and 7 bases from J; bases unmatched to any gene: 8. Germline-derived CDR1 and CDR2 are MNHNS and SASEGT. CDR3 nucleotides: TGTGCCAGCAGTGATCCCCCTAGCGGAGGGACCCAGTACTTC. This translates into CASSDPPSGGTQYF.

This rearrangement joins TRBV2 to TRBJ2-2; 9 nucleotides line up with TRBD2. There are 18 residues in the CDR3. Germline CDR1 reads SNHLY; CDR2 reads FYNNEI. J gave up 3 bases and V 8 bases, and 16 bases lay outside the gene matches. The CDR3 region is CASSSIKASGAYTGELFF. The CDR3, as DNA: TGTGCCAGCTCGAGCATAAAAGCTAGCGGGGCTTACACCGGGGAGCTGTTTTTT.

J is TRBJ2-5 and V is TRBV7-8; tentative D call: TRBD2 (6 bases). V lost 1 base and J lost 7, with 13 bases in between. The CDR3 consists of 14 residues. Germline loops: CDR1 SGHVS, CDR2 FQNEAQ. The CDR3 here is CASSLGGGVGTQYF. The CDR3 DNA sequence: TGTGCCAGCAGCTTAGGGGGCGGGGTAGGGACCCAGTACTTC.

V and J are TRBV30 and TRBJ1-5; perhaps TRBD1 as D (6 bases). The CDR3 is made up of 14 amino acids. Germline V gene lookup returns CDR1 GTSNPN and CDR2 SVGIG (reference sequence). V dropped 3 bases and J dropped 5 bases, with 14 bases sitting between them. CDR3 sequence reads: CAWSATGIYQPQHF. The CDR3 nucleotides are TGTGCCTGGAGCGCAACAGGGATCTATCAGCCCCAGCATTTT.

The chain couples TRBV7-9 to TRBJ2-1; the D is unclear. This CDR3 spans 14 amino acids. Per the germline V gene, CDR1 is SEHNR and CDR2 is FQNEAQ (reference sequence). V was cut by 1 base and J by 4 bases, with 8 bases left in between. The CDR3 reads CASSLVMAYNEQFF. The CDR3 region has the DNA TGTGCCAGCAGCTTAGTAATGGCTTACAATGAGCAGTTCTTC.

This chain joins TRBV7-7 and TRBJ2-7; 9 nucleotides agree with TRBD2. V shed 5 bases, J shed 5 bases, and the junction held 7 bases outside the gene matches. The CDR3 spans 14 residues. Looked up from germline, CDR1 is SSHAT and CDR2 is FNYEAQ (reference sequence). This chain's CDR3 is CASSRAGGRDEQYF. CDR3 in DNA: TGTGCCAGCAGCCGCGCGGGGGGGAGGGACGAGCAGTACTTC.

The chain joins TRBV5-1 to TRBJ2-5; TRBD1 is a possible D gene (5 bases). The CDR3 is 14 amino acids. Looked up from germline, CDR1 is SGHRS and CDR2 is YFSETQ. V was trimmed by 3 bases and J by 1 base, leaving 10 bases between them. CDR3 sequence (DNA): TGCGCCAGCAGCTCGACAGTCACCCAAGAGACCCAGTACTTC. As protein: CASSSTVTQETQYF.

The chain couples TRBV6-5 to TRBJ2-7; TRBD2 matches 8 bases. Trimming took 6 bases from V and 0 from J; bases not matched to a gene: 7. CDR1 MNHEY and CDR2 SVGAGI come from the germline V gene. The CDR3 is made up of 15 amino acids. For the CDR3, the DNA is TGTGCCAGCAGCCTTAGCGGGGTGAGCTCCTACGAGCAGTACTTC. Amino acid sequence: CASSLSGVSSYEQYF.

The V gene is TRBV23-1, the J gene TRBJ2-1, with 8 bases aligning to TRBD1. TRBV23-1 has ORF status, its function being uncertain. The junction had 13 bases not matched to a gene; V was cut back by 1 base and J by 8 bases. The CDR3 consists of 17 residues. Written as DNA, the CDR3 is TGCGCCAGCAGTCAATGTTCTGGGATTGGACAGGGCGATGAGCAGTTCTTC. Translation gives CASSQCSGIGQGDEQFF.

The chain is built from TRBV2 and TRBJ2-4; D remains unclear. This CDR3 contains 10 residues. V lost 5 bases, J lost 6 bases, and 2 bases lay in between. Germline V gives CDR1 SNHLY, CDR2 FYNNEI. The CDR3 is CASSLNIQYF. The CDR3 nucleotides are TGTGCCAGCAGTCTAAACATTCAGTACTTC.

V gene TRBV30 combines with J gene TRBJ2-3; 8 nucleotides align to TRBD1. The CDR3 is 13 amino acids. The V segment lost 3 bases and the J segment 1 base; nucleotides outside the gene matches: 0. Germline V gene lookup returns CDR1 GTSNPN and CDR2 SVGIG (reference sequence). CDR3 region: CAWRDRGTDTQYF. The CDR3 coding sequence is TGTGCCTGGAGGGACAGGGGCACAGATACGCAGTATTTT.

This chain uses TRBV29-1 with TRBJ2-2; D ambiguous. Germline V CDR1 and CDR2: SQVTM, ANQGSEA. This CDR3 has 11 amino acids. Trimming removed 4 bases at V and 6 bases at J, with 6 bases between. DNA for the CDR3: TGCAGCGTTGCTCTCCCCGGGGAGCTGTTTTTT. Encoded protein: CSVALPGELFF.

The chain employs TRBV5-1 and TRBJ2-5; tentatively, D is TRBD2 (5 bases). Trimming cost V 2 bases and J 11 bases, with 19 bases left between them. CDR3 length: 14 amino acids. The germline gives CDR1 SGHRS, CDR2 YFSETQ. CDR3 coding DNA: TGCGCCAGCAGCTTCGAGGGAGCATTGAGGGAGCAGTACTTC. The encoded protein is CASSFEGALREQYF.

The V call is TRBV5-6, the J call TRBJ2-6; 10 nucleotides agree with TRBD2. CDR3 length: 18 amino acids. V dropped 3 bases and J dropped 2; count of bases not matched to a gene: 8. CDR1 and CDR2 from the germline V gene are SGHDT and YYEEEE. The CDR3 loop is CASSSIAGGMPGANVLTF. The CDR3 DNA is TGTGCCAGCAGCTCGATAGCGGGAGGTATGCCTGGGGCCAACGTCCTGACTTTC.

This chain joins TRBV14 and TRBJ1-2, with D possibly being TRBD1 (5 bases). The germline V gene has CDR1 SGHDN and CDR2 FVKESK. V was pared by 2 bases and J by 7 bases, with 14 bases between. This CDR3 spans 14 amino acids. CDR3 nucleotide sequence: TGTGCCAGCAGCCAACTCTCAGGGTCGGGTGGCTACACCTTC. This translates into CASSQLSGSGGYTF.

The chain combines TRBV5-1 with TRBJ2-1; 12 nucleotides match TRBD2. CDR1 and CDR2 from the germline V gene are SGHRS and YFSETQ. The CDR3 length is 17 residues. J lost 0 bases, V lost 0 bases, and 1 base had no gene match. The CDR3 here is CASSLETSGSSYNEQFF. Written as DNA, the CDR3 is TGCGCCAGCAGCTTGGAGACTAGCGGGAGCTCCTACAATGAGCAGTTCTTC.

The chain couples TRBV29-1 to TRBJ1-5; possibly TRBD1 for D (5 bases). The CDR3 covers 13 residues. Trimming pared 4 bases from V and 7 bases from J, leaving 14 bases between. Germline V gene lookup returns CDR1 SQVTM and CDR2 ANQGSEA. CDR3 sequence: CSVGQGGSQPQHF. The CDR3 bases are TGCAGCGTTGGGCAGGGTGGATCGCAGCCCCAGCATTTT.

V and J are TRBV4-1 and TRBJ2-7; D is undetermined. Trimming removed 0 bases at V and 1 base at J, with 7 bases between. Per the germline V gene, CDR1 is MGHRA and CDR2 is YSYEKL. CDR3 length equals 14 residues. For the CDR3, the DNA is TGCGCCAGCAGCCAAGACTCGCTATCCTACGAGCAGTACTTC. Translated, it gives CASSQDSLSYEQYF.